The 5 T cell receptor beta chains in this list originate from one sample, sequenced in a study of blood T cell repertoires in COVID-19. Only in-frame clones appear in the TCRdb table, and some are missing; sequencing was by immunoSEQ multiplex PCR. The sample contains approximately 200,000 clones, about 85% of which appear only once. The sample was PBMCs or T cells enriched from blood (not recorded which). The receptors derive from a man aged 30-40 years who had recovered from COVID-19.

The rearrangement uses TRBV19 and TRBJ2-7; weak D call: TRBD2 (6 bases). Trimming shortened V by 3 bases and J by 1 base, and 13 bases separated the two germline ends. The CDR3 contains 15 residues. CDR1 LNHDA and CDR2 SQIVND come from the germline V gene (reference sequence). The CDR3 is CASSIQLARSYEQYF. CDR3 sequence (DNA): TGTGCCAGTAGTATCCAGCTAGCGAGATCCTACGAGCAGTACTTC.

This chain links TRBV11-3 with TRBJ2-1; a possible D gene is TRBD2 (6 bases). Germline assignment: CDR1 SGHNT and CDR2 YENEEA. CDR3 length equals 14 residues. With 1 base removed from V and 6 bases from J, the gap between germline ends came to 10 bases. CDR3 coding DNA: TGTGCCAGCAGCTTAGCTCCGGAGGGCAATGAGCAGTTCTTC. This sequence encodes CASSLAPEGNEQFF.

V and J are TRBV15 and TRBJ2-7, with D possibly TRBD2 on 6 matching bases. CDR1 LNHNV and CDR2 YYDKDF come from the germline V gene (reference sequence). This CDR3 is 16 amino acids long. Trimming pared 0 bases from V and 3 bases from J, leaving 15 bases between. The CDR3 protein is CATSRDEMGLNYEQYF. CDR3 coding DNA: TGTGCCACCAGCAGAGATGAGATGGGACTCAACTACGAGCAGTACTTC.

The V gene is TRBV9, the J gene TRBJ2-3, with D perhaps matching TRBD2 (5 bases). V was cut by 1 base and J by 3 bases, with 12 bases left in between. This CDR3 has 15 residues. Per the germline V gene, CDR1 is SGDLS and CDR2 is YYNGEE. The CDR3 nucleotides are TGTGCCAGCAGCGTATTTGAGGGTAGGACAGATACGCAGTATTTT. Residues: CASSVFEGRTDTQYF.

Only one count was recorded for this clone. The chain uses TRBV6-2 or TRBV6-3 and TRBJ1-1; D is unclear. CDR3 length: 12 amino acids. Germline loops: CDR1 MNHEY, CDR2 SVGEGT. Trimming took off 6 bases at V and 3 bases at J, with 8 bases between the two ends. The CDR3 sequence is CASSYTHTEAFF. The CDR3 nucleotides read TGTGCCAGCAGCTATACTCACACTGAAGCTTTCTTT.